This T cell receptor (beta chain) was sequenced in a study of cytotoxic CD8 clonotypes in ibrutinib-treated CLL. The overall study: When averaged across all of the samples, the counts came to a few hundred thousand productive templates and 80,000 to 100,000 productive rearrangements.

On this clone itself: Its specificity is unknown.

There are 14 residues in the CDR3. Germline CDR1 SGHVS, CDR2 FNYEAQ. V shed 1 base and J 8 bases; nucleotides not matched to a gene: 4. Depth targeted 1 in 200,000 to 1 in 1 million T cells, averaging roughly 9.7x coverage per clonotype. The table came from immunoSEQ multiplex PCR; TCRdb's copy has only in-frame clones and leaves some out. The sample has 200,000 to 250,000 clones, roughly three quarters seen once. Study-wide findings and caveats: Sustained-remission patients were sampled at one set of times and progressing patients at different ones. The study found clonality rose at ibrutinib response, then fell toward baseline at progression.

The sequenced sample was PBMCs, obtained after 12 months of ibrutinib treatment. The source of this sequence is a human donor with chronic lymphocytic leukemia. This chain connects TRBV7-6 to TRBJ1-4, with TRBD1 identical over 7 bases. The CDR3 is CASSLGQGGEKLFF. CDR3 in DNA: TGTGCCAGCAGCTTAGGACAGGGTGGAGAAAAACTGTTTTTT.